The TCR beta chain under discussion was sequenced for a study of CD8 T cells in ankylosing spondylitis. Study outcomes and limitations: Within ankylosing spondylitis blood, a TCR beta motif made up of seven to nine highly homologous variants appeared to be characteristic.

This clonotype was seen at least ten times. Antigen: not known. Germline loops: CDR1 DFQATT, CDR2 SNEGSKA (reference sequence). Trimming shortened V by 3 bases and J by 4 bases, and 13 bases separated the two germline ends. The CDR3 loop spans 14 amino acids. Libraries of TCR beta came from quantitative 5'-RACE with molecular barcodes. TCRdb re-called the 5' RACE reads with MiXCR, one entry per CDR3 protein. The sample consists of more than 200,000 distinct CDR3 sequences, roughly a quarter of them appearing once. Source material: blood, either unsorted or a sorted T cell fraction (not recorded which). The source is a male donor with ankylosing spondylitis or in good health (not recorded which). The chain combines TRBV20-1 with TRBJ2-1; D call uncertain. This CDR3 reads CSARAGYLYNEQFF. The CDR3 coding sequence is TGCAGTGCTAGGGCCGGGTACCTTTACAATGAGCAGTTCTTC.